The 17 T cell receptor beta chains in this list originate from one sample, sequenced in a study of Tregs in tolerant kidney transplant recipients. These receptors are not linked to any known antigen. Profiled with immunoSEQ multiplex PCR; TCRdb holds only in-frame clones, not every one. Altogether approximately 17,000 clones are present, roughly 58% being singletons, with the ten largest covering roughly 3.2%. The material sequenced was Tregs from blood cultured with allogeneic cells. The source is a human donor in good health.

This clone has only one observation. This may arise from a read error, as a much more abundant clone is one base away. This sequence joins TRBV2 and TRBJ2-3, with unresolved D. The CDR3 contains 14 residues. Trimming shortened V by 1 base and J by 2 bases, and 7 bases separated the two germline ends. Germline CDR1 reads SNHLY; CDR2 reads FYNNEI. The CDR3 here is CASSEVEFTDTQYF. The CDR3 bases are TGTGCCAGCAGTGAAGTAGAGTTCACAGATACGCAGTATTTT.

This clone appeared a few times. The chain is built from TRBV7-2 and TRBJ2-7, with TRBD2 matching 11 bases. Germline V CDR1 and CDR2: SGHTA, FQGNSA. CDR3 length: 15 residues. The V gene end was trimmed by 4 bases and the J gene end by 3 bases; junction bases not matched to a gene: 5. Here the CDR3 DNA reads TGTGCCAGCAGCTCTAGCGGGGGGTCATTCTACGAGCAGTACTTC. Translation: CASSSSGGSFYEQYF.

This clone rates as medium-sized. The chain uses TRBV15 and TRBJ2-5; no clear D. With 0 bases removed from V and 5 bases from J, the gap between germline ends came to 13 bases. The CDR3 loop spans 15 amino acids. Germline CDR1 is LNHNV and CDR2 is YYDKDF (reference sequence). This CDR3 reads CATSRDLGSTETQYF. CDR3 nucleotides: TGTGCCACCAGCAGAGATCTGGGTAGCACGGAGACCCAGTACTTC.

This clone was recorded once. The chain is built from TRBV11-3 and TRBJ2-2; D is unresolved. CDR1 is SGHNT, CDR2 YENEEA, per germline. Trimming left V 5 bases short and J 5 bases short, with 9 bases between. The CDR3 has 13 amino acids. The CDR3 DNA reads as TGTGCCAGCAGCCTCGGGCGGACCGGGGAGCTGTTTTTT. Protein sequence: CASSLGRTGELFF.

This clone was seen just once. V gene TRBV28 combines with J gene TRBJ2-1, with D possibly being TRBD2 (6 bases). V lost 5 bases to trimming and J lost 0 bases, with 17 bases between them. Per the germline V gene, CDR1 is MDHEN and CDR2 is SYDVKM. The CDR3 totals 17 residues. CDR3 amino acids: CASSLGGGWSSYNEQFF. The CDR3 DNA is TGTGCCAGCAGTCTGGGAGGCGGGTGGAGCTCCTACAATGAGCAGTTCTTC. Supplemented by reference TRBV28 and TRBJ2-1, the full variable domain reads DVKVTQSSRYLVKRTGEKVFLECVQDMDHENMFWYRQDPGLGLRLIYFSYDVKMKEKGDIPEGYSVSREKKERFSLILESASTNQTSMYLCASSLGGGWSSYNEQFFGPGTRLTVL.

V is TRBV5-1 and J is TRBJ2-5; TRBD1 might be the D (8 bases). From germline, CDR1 is SGHRS and CDR2 YFSETQ. The length of the CDR3 is 15 residues. Trimming left V 2 bases short and J 5 bases short, with 16 bases between. DNA of the CDR3: TGCGCCAGCAGCTTCCTTACAGGGGGGGCGGAGACCCAGTACTTC. Its protein is CASSFLTGGAETQYF.

As for this clone: An end of the junction does not agree with germline; a read error may underlie this. Other DNA sequences in this specimen translate into the identical CDR3. The chain joins TRBV5-4 to TRBJ2-1; TRBD2 matches at 7 bases. The CDR3 sequence is 18 residues long. The V gene's germline CDR1 is SGHNT and CDR2 YYREEE (reference sequence). CDR3 coding DNA: TGCGCCAGCAGCCAAGTAATCCGGGCTAGCGGAGGCCTTGGGGAGCAGTTCTTC. It codes for CASSQVIRASGGLGEQFF.

The CDR3 is CASSRTADYGYTF. The DNA for the CDR3 is TGTGCCAGCTCACGGACAGCTGACTATGGCTACACCTTC. V usage is TRBV18 and J usage is TRBJ1-2; D perhaps matches TRBD1 (6 bases). CDR1 and CDR2 from the germline V gene are KGHSH and LQKENI. The CDR3 is 13 residues long. The germline V and J ends were trimmed by 4 bases and 3 bases, with 9 bases remaining between them.

This clone was observed a handful of times. Relative to the germline gene, one junction end is altered; a read error may explain this. Other nucleotide sequences from this sample produce the same CDR3. CDR3 nucleotide sequence: TGTGCCAGCAGCCAAGAAGGGGGCGAGCAGTACTTC. Protein sequence: CASSQEGGEQYF. The chain carries TRBV4-1 and TRBJ2-7; D is possibly TRBD1 (6 bases). CDR1 is MGHRA and CDR2 is YSYEKL in the germline V gene. CDR3 length: 12 amino acids.

In its sample, this clone is medium-sized. This chain's CDR3 is CASSLTGAYEQYF. In DNA, the CDR3 is TGTGCCAGCAGCTTAACAGGGGCGTACGAGCAGTACTTC. V and J are TRBV7-3 and TRBJ2-7; D is possibly TRBD1 (5 bases). The CDR3 has 13 amino acids. CDR1 is SGHTA and CDR2 is FQGTGA in the germline V gene. The ends were cut back, 0 bases at V and 4 bases at J, with 7 bases in the middle.

The chain couples TRBV11-1 to TRBJ1-5; TRBD1 aligns across 8 bases. CDR1 is SGHAT and CDR2 is FQDESV in the germline V gene (reference sequence). V lost 4 bases and J lost 5; bases outside the gene matches: 4. The CDR3 length is 14 residues. CDR3 nucleotides: TGTGCCAGCAGCTCCCGACAGGGGTATCAGCCCCAGCATTTT. It is translated as CASSSRQGYQPQHF.

This clone appeared a few times. This chain links TRBV19 with TRBJ1-3, with TRBD1 identical over 7 bases. Germline lookup yields CDR1 LNHDA and CDR2 SQIVND (reference sequence). The junction had 6 bases not matched to a gene; V was cut back by 4 bases and J by 0 bases. This CDR3 has 16 residues. CDR3 nucleotides: TGTGCCAGTAGTAGTGTGCCAGGGGGCTCTGGAAACACCATATATTTT. This translates into CASSSVPGGSGNTIYF.

The table lists this clone with a count of one. The V call is TRBV4-2, the J call TRBJ2-2; D call uncertain. In germline, CDR1 is LGHNA, CDR2 YNFKEQ. CDR3 length: 17 amino acids. The V end lost 0 bases, the J end lost 0 bases, and 11 bases lay between the germline ends. CDR3 sequence (DNA): TGTGCCAGCAGCCAAGAATCGATTTACGCGAACACCGGGGAGCTGTTTTTT. It yields the protein CASSQESIYANTGELFF.

This clone was detected once. V usage is TRBV27 and J usage is TRBJ2-2; TRBD2 matches at 8 bases. CDR3 length: 16 residues. Germline values: CDR1 MNHEY, CDR2 SMNVEV (reference sequence). Trimming removed 5 bases from V and 0 bases from J; junction bases left unmatched: 5. As DNA, the CDR3 is TGTGCCAGCAGTCCTTACGGGGGGGCGAACACCGGGGAGCTGTTTTTT. Translating gives CASSPYGGANTGELFF.

This sequence joins TRBV4-1 and TRBJ2-7; 7 bases agree with TRBD2. V trimming: 1 base; J trimming: 2 bases; junction bases outside the gene matches: 5. Germline V gene sequence: CDR1 MGHRA, CDR2 YSYEKL. This CDR3 has 15 amino acids. The CDR3: CASSQGVSGPYEQYF. CDR3 nucleotides: TGCGCCAGCAGCCAAGGGGTTAGCGGGCCCTACGAGCAGTACTTC.

This clone was picked up a small number of times. This sequence joins TRBV6-1 and TRBJ2-2, with unresolved D. The CDR3 length is 15 residues. Germline CDR1 reads MNHNS; CDR2 reads SASEGT. The V end lost 4 bases, the J end lost 4 bases, and 13 bases lay between the germline ends. The CDR3 loop is CASSAALGGTGELFF. The CDR3, as DNA: TGTGCCAGCAGTGCGGCCCTCGGCGGCACCGGGGAGCTGTTTTTT.

This clone qualifies as medium-sized (0.01 to 0.1%). The chain couples TRBV2 to TRBJ1-5; unclear D gene. With 5 bases removed from V and 5 bases from J, the gap between germline ends came to 13 bases. Looked up from germline, CDR1 is SNHLY and CDR2 is FYNNEI. The CDR3 contains 14 residues. The CDR3 region has the DNA TGTGCCAGCAGTTCCCGACGGGAGGATCAGCCCCAGCATTTT. Translation gives CASSSRREDQPQHF.